A single sample gave rise to the 27 T cell receptor beta chains below, sequenced in a study of early T cells in non-severe SARS-CoV-2 infection. TCRdb called the 5' RACE reads again in MiXCR, with one record for every CDR3 protein. Of tens of thousands of distinct CDR3 sequences detected, about 11% appear once; the ten largest clones hold about 2.8%. The material sequenced was whole blood, taken at baseline. The receptors originated from an adult who was a healthcare worker with PCR-confirmed SARS-CoV-2 infection or an uninfected control (not recorded which).

This rearrangement joins TRBV30 to TRBJ2-3; 13 nucleotides agree with TRBD2. Looked up from germline, CDR1 is GTSNPN and CDR2 is SVGIG (reference sequence). The CDR3 loop spans 15 amino acids. V lost 3 bases, J lost 3 bases, and 3 bases stayed unmatched. The CDR3 loop is CAWSGLAGVTDTQYF. The CDR3 nucleotides are TGTGCCTGGAGCGGACTAGCGGGGGTTACAGATACGCAGTATTTT.

This clonotype was counted ten times or more. The chain links TRBV7-9 to TRBJ1-1; D is perhaps TRBD1 (5 bases). V lost 5 bases to trimming and J lost 3 bases, with 10 bases between them. The length of the CDR3 is 13 residues. Per germline, CDR1 SEHNR and CDR2 FQNEAQ (reference sequence). The CDR3 nucleotides are TGTGCCAGCAGCCCAGACAGACACACTGAAGCTTTCTTT. Amino acids: CASSPDRHTEAFF.

The chain uses TRBV27 and TRBJ2-5; D may correspond to TRBD1 or TRBD2 (5 bases each). The CDR3 contains 13 residues. Trimming took off 4 bases at V and 4 bases at J, with 10 bases between the two ends. Germline V gene data show CDR1 as MNHEY and CDR2 as SMNVEV (reference sequence). For the CDR3, the DNA is TGTGCCAGCAGTTCGGGACCTCGAGAGACCCAGTACTTC. This sequence encodes CASSSGPRETQYF.

The rearrangement links TRBV11-2 to TRBJ2-7; 7 bases line up with TRBD1. Trimming removed 4 bases from V and 3 bases from J; junction bases left unmatched: 9. CDR3 size: 15 residues. From germline, CDR1 is SGHAT and CDR2 FQNNGV. The CDR3 spells CASSSTGAYLYEQYF. As DNA, the CDR3 is TGTGCCAGCAGCTCCACAGGGGCCTACCTCTACGAGCAGTACTTC.

This clonotype was picked up a small number of times. This sequence joins TRBV9 and TRBJ1-3, with D possibly matching TRBD1 (5 bases). This CDR3 region has 16 residues. V gave up 10 bases and J gave up 0 bases, with 20 bases separating them. Germline-derived CDR1 and CDR2 are SGDLS and YYNGEE. Here the CDR3 reads CAVSLGTLPSGNTIYF. CDR3 nucleotides: TGTGCCGTCTCCCTTGGGACCTTACCCTCTGGAAACACCATATATTTT. The whole variable domain, remainder taken from reference TRBV9 and TRBJ1-3, is DSGVTQTPKHLITATGQRVTLRCSPRSGDLSVYWYQQSLDQGLQFLIQYYNGEERAKGNILERFSAQQFPDLHSELNLSSLELGDSALYFCAVSLGTLPSGNTIYFGEGSWLTVV.

Ten or more counts support this clonotype. This rearrangement joins TRBV21-1 to TRBJ1-2; the table gives TRBD1 as D, unverified against the DNA. TRBV21-1 is a documented pseudogene. The CDR3 spans 13 residues. CDR3 bases: TGTGCCAGCAGCATGCGGGACAGTCCGGGCTACACCTTC. The encoded protein is CASSMRDSPGYTF.

This clonotype was counted ten times or more. The J gene is TRBJ2-3, the V gene TRBV3-1; TRBD2 matches at 11 bases. V trimming: 4 bases; J trimming: 0 bases; junction bases outside the gene matches: 6. Per the germline V gene, CDR1 is LGHDT and CDR2 is YNNKEL (reference sequence). The CDR3 runs to 17 residues. CDR3 coding DNA: TGTGCCAGCAGCCGAATTAGCGGGGGGGCTAGCACAGATACGCAGTATTTT. This sequence encodes CASSRISGGASTDTQYF.

J is TRBJ2-5 and V is TRBV7-8; 9 nucleotides align to TRBD1. The ends lost 4 bases at V and 2 bases at J; junction bases unmatched: 2. The CDR3 contains 14 residues. Germline V gene sequence: CDR1 SGHVS, CDR2 FQNEAQ. The CDR3 reads CASSSGQGQETQYF. The CDR3 region has the DNA TGTGCCAGCAGCTCGGGACAGGGACAAGAGACCCAGTACTTC.

The chain combines TRBV3-1 with TRBJ2-7; D gene ambiguous. Germline V gene sequence: CDR1 LGHDT, CDR2 YNNKEL (reference sequence). The CDR3 has 14 residues. The V and J ends lost 3 bases and 3 bases respectively, with 12 bases between them. The CDR3 DNA follows: TGTGCCAGCAGCCATGAGGAACTGTTCTACGAGCAGTACTTC. It encodes CASSHEELFYEQYF.

This chain connects TRBV5-1 to TRBJ2-7, with D maybe TRBD2 (6 bases). Trimming removed 4 bases at V and 5 bases at J, with 25 bases between. CDR1 and CDR2 (germline): SGHRS, YFSETQ. The length of the CDR3 is 17 residues. The CDR3 bases are TGCGCCAGCAGCACATCGGGGAGGCAAACAGCTGTGGACGAGCAGTACTTC. Amino acids: CASSTSGRQTAVDEQYF.

Many counts were recorded for this clonotype. This chain joins TRBV6-1 and TRBJ2-1, with 9 bases lining up with TRBD2. The J segment lost 12 bases and the V segment lost 0 bases, leaving 9 bases of the junction unmatched. Germline assignment: CDR1 MNHNS and CDR2 SASEGT. The CDR3 consists of 15 residues. This chain's CDR3 is CASSEASGGPERQFF. CDR3 in DNA: TGTGCCAGCAGTGAAGCTAGCGGGGGCCCCGAGAGGCAGTTCTTC.

The chain recombines TRBV7-8 with TRBJ1-2, with 7 positions matching TRBD1. The germline gives CDR1 SGHVS, CDR2 FQNEAQ. The CDR3 consists of 16 residues. V was clipped by 5 bases and J by 8 bases; unmatched bases: 17. CDR3: CASSPQGPLLSMGYTF. Written as DNA, the CDR3 is TGTGCCAGCAGCCCACAGGGGCCGTTGCTGTCTATGGGCTACACCTTC.

This clonotype was seen many times. The chain joins TRBV5-1 to TRBJ2-4, with D possibly TRBD1 on 6 matching bases. This CDR3 region has 16 residues. V shed 4 bases and J shed 1 base, with 15 bases lying between them. CDR1 is SGHRS and CDR2 is YFSETQ in the germline V gene. In DNA form, the CDR3 reads TGCGCCAGCAGCAAGGAATCAGGGGCGGCCAAAAACATTCAGTACTTC. As protein: CASSKESGAAKNIQYF.

This clonotype occurred a few times. CDR3 nucleotides: TGTGCCAGCAGTTACTCGGGGGGGGCAGGTGATACGCAGTATTTT. It codes for CASSYSGGAGDTQYF. J is TRBJ2-3 and V is TRBV6-5, with a possible D match to TRBD2 (7 bases). The CDR3 runs 15 residues. Germline CDR1 MNHEY, CDR2 SVGAGI. V shed 0 bases and J shed 6 bases, with 13 bases lying between them.

V is TRBV6-2 or TRBV6-3 and J is TRBJ2-1, with 8 bases identical to TRBD2. Germline CDR1 reads MNHEY; CDR2 reads SVGEGT. This CDR3 has 18 residues. After removal of 7 bases from V and 3 bases from J, the junction contained 17 bases not matched to a gene. CDR3 loop: CASTPWRGVPFFYNEQFF. CDR3 DNA: TGTGCCAGCACCCCTTGGCGGGGGGTACCCTTTTTCTACAATGAGCAGTTCTTC.

The V and J genes are TRBV2 and TRBJ2-2; weak D call: TRBD1 (5 bases). The germline V gene has CDR1 SNHLY and CDR2 FYNNEI. This CDR3 region has 14 residues. V was clipped by 9 bases and J by 1 base, with 12 bases between them. The CDR3 DNA reads as TGTGCCAGTATACCAGGGTTGAACACCGGGGAGCTGTTTTTT. As protein: CASIPGLNTGELFF.

This clonotype showed up just a few times. This sequence joins TRBV7-9 and TRBJ1-4; unclear D gene. The CDR3 runs 15 residues. Germline CDR1 is SEHNR and CDR2 is FQNEAQ (reference sequence). V was pared by 5 bases and J by 0 bases, with 10 bases between. CDR3: CASSQMVATNEKLFF. The DNA of the CDR3 is TGTGCCAGCAGCCAGATGGTCGCAACTAATGAAAAACTGTTTTTT.

The table lists this clonotype with many counts. The chain has TRBV5-1 and TRBJ1-2, with 12 nucleotides matching TRBD1. CDR1 is SGHRS and CDR2 is YFSETQ in the germline V gene. This CDR3 contains 16 residues. V shed 4 bases and J 4 bases; nucleotides not matched to a gene: 8. The CDR3 loop reads CASSIQPGQGAYGYTF. As DNA, the CDR3 is TGCGCCAGCAGCATTCAACCGGGACAGGGGGCCTATGGCTACACCTTC.

This clonotype was counted ten times or more. The chain carries TRBV20-1 and TRBJ2-5; no reliable D call. This CDR3 has 11 residues. Germline-derived CDR1 and CDR2 are DFQATT and SNEGSKA (reference sequence). V gave up 4 bases and J gave up 1 base, with 4 bases separating them. Here the CDR3 reads CSATGQETQYF. Here the CDR3 DNA reads TGCAGTGCTACTGGCCAAGAGACCCAGTACTTC.

The chain uses TRBV27 and TRBJ2-3; a possible D gene is TRBD1 (7 bases). The CDR3 runs to 17 residues. The V end lost 2 bases, the J end lost 4 bases, and 19 bases lay between the germline ends. Germline V gene sequence: CDR1 MNHEY, CDR2 SMNVEV (reference sequence). The CDR3 spells CASSLSVPSRGADTQYF. The CDR3 DNA reads TGTGCCAGCAGTTTAAGTGTCCCTAGCAGGGGGGCAGATACGCAGTATTTT.

The rearrangement links TRBV6-1 to TRBJ2-3; the match to TRBD2 covers 7 bases. The ends lost 8 bases at V and 6 bases at J; junction bases unmatched: 11. This CDR3 has 14 residues. Germline CDR1 reads MNHNS; CDR2 reads SASEGT. In DNA, the CDR3 is TGTGCCAGCGGGGTGATACTAGCGACCGATACGCAGTATTTT. This translates into CASGVILATDTQYF.

The CDR3 loop reads CASSIDRTEAFF. CDR3 nucleotides: TGCGCCAGCAGCATCGACAGGACTGAAGCTTTCTTT. The chain has TRBV10-2 and TRBJ1-1; D perhaps matches TRBD1 (6 bases). With 6 bases removed from V and 5 bases from J, the gap between germline ends came to 10 bases. Germline lookup yields CDR1 WSHSY and CDR2 SAAADI. The CDR3 sequence is 12 residues long.

This clonotype was recorded a few times. The chain carries TRBV2 and TRBJ2-5; either TRBD1 or TRBD2 may supply D (6 bases each). V lost 10 bases, J lost 10 bases, and 19 bases lay in between. This CDR3 spans 12 amino acids. Germline loops: CDR1 SNHLY, CDR2 FYNNEI. The chain's CDR3 is CATRGDLSIQYF. CDR3 nucleotide sequence: TGTGCCACGAGGGGGGATCTTTCTATCCAGTACTTC.

Comments on this clonotype: A junction boundary mismatches the germline segment, possibly from a read error. This chain links TRBV29-1 with TRBJ2-7; 7 bases match TRBD1. This CDR3 spans 12 amino acids. The germline V gene encodes CDR1 SQVTM and CDR2 ANQGSEA. CDR3 in amino acids: CGVRDSPYEQYF. The CDR3 nucleotides read TGCGGCGTTCGGGACAGCCCCTACGAGCAGTACTTC.

This clonotype occurred many times. The rearrangement joins TRBV7-2 to TRBJ1-6, with D unclear. The germline V and J ends were trimmed by 2 bases and 5 bases, with 13 bases remaining between them. From germline, CDR1 is SGHTA and CDR2 FQGNSA. CDR3 length: 16 residues. This CDR3 reads CASSLQVPTHNSPLHF. In DNA form, the CDR3 reads TGTGCCAGCAGCTTACAGGTGCCCACCCATAATTCACCCCTCCACTTT.

This clonotype was counted only a few times. CDR3: CASRDQGVSEAFF. The CDR3 bases are TGTGCCAGCAGAGATCAGGGGGTATCTGAAGCTTTCTTT. The J gene is TRBJ1-1, the V gene TRBV6-2 or TRBV6-3, with 7 bases aligning to TRBD1. Germline CDR1 reads MNHEY; CDR2 reads SVGEGT. V gave up 6 bases and J gave up 6 bases; unmatched junction bases: 7. The length of the CDR3 is 13 residues.

This clonotype was recorded many times. The chain employs TRBV20-1 and TRBJ2-1, with D perhaps TRBD1 or TRBD2 (6 bases each). This CDR3 has 13 residues. The germline V and J ends were trimmed by 2 bases and 6 bases, with 11 bases remaining between them. Looked up from germline, CDR1 is DFQATT and CDR2 is SNEGSKA (reference sequence). CDR3 sequence: CSARRGAFNEQFF. Here the CDR3 DNA reads TGCAGTGCTAGAAGGGGGGCCTTCAATGAGCAGTTCTTC.